The 16 T cell receptor beta chains listed next were all sequenced from one sample in a study of TIL therapy for anti-PD-1-resistant metastatic lung cancer. The libraries were made with immunoSEQ v3. Clones were read by immunoSEQ multiplex PCR, and TCRdb kept only the in-frame ones, dropping some. The sample contains about 52,000 clones, around 79% of which appear only once. Specified time point: pre-treatment sample, taken before nivolumab and TIL therapy. This specimen consisted of blood, obtained at baseline. The receptor source for this set is a woman between 30 and 80 years old with non-small cell lung cancer.

The chain has TRBV15 and TRBJ2-5; 9 bases agree with TRBD2. Losses at the gene ends were 1 base for V and 1 base for J; bases not matched to a gene: 4. The CDR3 has 16 residues. CDR1 and CDR2 (germline): LNHNV, YYDKDF (reference sequence). The CDR3 DNA sequence: TGTGCCACCAGCAGAGGGACGACTAGCGGCCAAGAGACCCAGTACTTC. As protein: CATSRGTTSGQETQYF.

The J gene is TRBJ2-2, the V gene TRBV19; D is ambiguous. Germline assignment: CDR1 LNHDA and CDR2 SQIVND (reference sequence). The germline V and J ends were trimmed by 4 bases and 7 bases, with 10 bases remaining between them. The CDR3 sequence is 13 residues long. The CDR3 region is CASSTLTLGELFF. CDR3 bases: TGTGCCAGTAGTACCCTGACCCTCGGGGAGCTGTTTTTT.

The chain is built from TRBV5-1 and TRBJ2-5; D unclear. In germline, CDR1 is SGHRS, CDR2 YFSETQ. The CDR3 is made up of 14 amino acids. Trimming removed 0 bases from V and 1 base from J, with 7 bases in between. The CDR3 sequence is CASSLGTVQETQYF. In nucleotides, the CDR3 is TGCGCCAGCAGCTTGGGAACGGTCCAAGAGACCCAGTACTTC.

The V gene is TRBV27, the J gene TRBJ1-4; TRBD1 aligns across 9 bases. J gave up 0 bases and V 10 bases, and 12 bases lay outside the gene matches. The CDR3 is 17 residues long. CDR1 and CDR2 (germline): MNHEY, SMNVEV (reference sequence). This CDR3 reads CATSQGAPSTTNEKLFF. In DNA, the CDR3 is TGTGCCACTTCACAGGGGGCTCCTTCCACAACTAATGAAAAACTGTTTTTT.

The chain employs TRBV18 and TRBJ1-2; 9 nucleotides match TRBD1. V gave up 3 bases and J gave up 1 base; unmatched junction bases: 6. Germline V gene lookup returns CDR1 KGHSH and CDR2 LQKENI. The CDR3 is 16 residues long. The CDR3 reads CASSPTRTGDNYGYTF. The CDR3 region has the DNA TGTGCCAGCTCACCGACTCGGACAGGGGATAACTATGGCTACACCTTC.

This chain uses TRBV7-2 with TRBJ2-3, with D hard to call. The CDR3 length is 13 residues. Germline V lookup: CDR1 SGHTA, CDR2 FQGNSA. V was shortened by 5 bases and J by 6 bases, with 12 bases between the two germline ends. CDR3 bases: TGTGCCAGCAGCATGGACCGGCTGGATACGCAGTATTTT. This sequence encodes CASSMDRLDTQYF.

The V gene is TRBV4-3, the J gene TRBJ2-1, with TRBD2 matching over 13 bases. Unmatched junction bases numbered 13, after V lost 0 bases and J lost 8 bases. The CDR3 spans 19 residues. Germline loops: CDR1 LGHNA, CDR2 YSLEER. CDR3: CASSQEELAGGYGRDEQFF. The CDR3, as DNA: TGCGCCAGCAGCCAAGAAGAACTAGCGGGGGGGTATGGTCGCGATGAGCAGTTCTTC.

J is TRBJ2-5 and V is TRBV5-6; 10 positions agree with TRBD2. The germline V gene encodes CDR1 SGHDT and CDR2 YYEEEE. The CDR3 is 16 residues long. V trimming: 4 bases; J trimming: 5 bases; junction bases outside the gene matches: 11. The CDR3 region has the DNA TGTGCCAGCAGCGATTACCGGACTAGCGGAGGGGAGACCCAGTACTTC. It specifies CASSDYRTSGGETQYF.

This chain connects TRBV7-2 to TRBJ1-2; D remains ambiguous. The CDR3 length is 13 residues. Germline-derived CDR1 and CDR2 are SGHTA and FQGNSA. The V end was cut by 2 bases, the J end by 4 bases, with 8 bases between. CDR3 sequence (DNA): TGTGCCAGCAGCTTATCGCTGACCTATGGCTACACCTTC. Amino acids: CASSLSLTYGYTF.

This clone was found once. This chain connects TRBV6-5 to TRBJ2-2, with D tentatively TRBD1 or TRBD2 (5 bases each). V was clipped by 6 bases and J by 5 bases, with 16 bases between them. CDR1 and CDR2 from the germline V gene are MNHEY and SVGAGI. This CDR3 has 15 residues. Written as DNA, the CDR3 is TGTGCCAGCAGGAATAGCGCAAAGGGGACCGGGGAGCTGTTTTTT. Its translation is CASRNSAKGTGELFF.

The chain uses TRBV5-1 and TRBJ2-3, with 8 positions matching TRBD2. Germline assignment: CDR1 SGHRS and CDR2 YFSETQ. This CDR3 contains 15 residues. V was clipped by 6 bases and J by 1 base; unmatched bases: 7. The CDR3: CASTKAGEGTDTQYF. As DNA, the CDR3 is TGCGCCAGCACCAAAGCGGGAGAGGGCACAGATACGCAGTATTTT.

This chain links TRBV5-5 with TRBJ1-5; perhaps TRBD1 as D (5 bases). This CDR3 region has 14 residues. Germline loops: CDR1 SGHKS, CDR2 YYEKEE (reference sequence). With 3 bases removed from V and 6 bases from J, the gap between germline ends came to 13 bases. The CDR3 spells CASSSDTAAQPQHF. CDR3 nucleotide sequence: TGTGCCAGCAGCTCGGACACCGCGGCTCAGCCCCAGCATTTT.

This rearrangement joins TRBV7-8 to TRBJ2-5; 8 bases map to TRBD1. Unmatched junction bases numbered 6, after V lost 1 base and J lost 5 bases. Germline V gene sequence: CDR1 SGHVS, CDR2 FQNEAQ. The CDR3 is 15 residues long. CDR3 coding DNA: TGTGCCAGCAGCTTAGGGCAGGGGGCGAGGGAGACCCAGTACTTC. It codes for CASSLGQGARETQYF.

The V call is TRBV15, the J call TRBJ1-2, with D perhaps TRBD1 (6 bases). Germline values: CDR1 LNHNV, CDR2 YYDKDF (reference sequence). Trimming removed 3 bases from V and 2 bases from J, with 7 bases in between. The CDR3 runs to 13 residues. This CDR3 reads CATSSTGNYGYTF. CDR3 sequence (DNA): TGTGCCACCAGCAGTACAGGGAACTATGGCTACACCTTC.

On this clone: This sample also contains other DNA sequences that code for the same CDR3. The J gene is TRBJ2-3, the V gene TRBV19; D gene uncertain. The CDR3 totals 12 residues. Per germline, CDR1 LNHDA and CDR2 SQIVND (reference sequence). Trimming pared 4 bases from V and 3 bases from J, leaving 5 bases between. The DNA for the CDR3 is TGTGCCAGTAGTACCCGGACAGATACGCAGTATTTT. This sequence encodes CASSTRTDTQYF. The variable domain in full, completed from reference TRBV19 and TRBJ2-3, reads DGGITQSPKYLFRKEGQNVTLSCEQNLNHDAMYWYRQDPGQGLRLIYYSQIVNDFQKGDIAEGYSVSREKKESFPLTVTSAQKNPTAFYLCASSTRTDTQYFGPGTRLTVL.

The chain links TRBV5-1 to TRBJ1-5; 7 nucleotides agree with TRBD1. Germline V gene lookup returns CDR1 SGHRS and CDR2 YFSETQ. V lost 2 bases and J lost 6; bases outside the gene matches: 5. This CDR3 is 14 amino acids long. The DNA for the CDR3 is TGCGCCAGCAGCTTAACAGGGGAAGGTCAGCCCCAGCATTTT. Translation: CASSLTGEGQPQHF.